This T cell receptor beta chain derives from a study of blood T cell repertoires in COVID-19 (dated by TCRdb to about 2020). Describing the broader study: Samples covering the acute and convalescent phases of COVID-19 were provided by collaborators in the United States, Italy and Spain. The prospective study material was composed of cDNA or gDNA derived from T cells, B-cell-depleted T cells, or PBMCs. Deeply sampled blood TCRbeta repertoires from subjects exposed to, actively infected with, or recovered from COVID-19 were included in the dataset. The repertoires were released in a freely available public database meant as a resource for research on the immune response to SARS-CoV-2. The samples were drawn from the first 160 participants of the ongoing ImmuneRACE study and from 1,254 subjects provided by 6 global collaborators. Sample metadata almost always included a de-identified subject ID, COVID-19 status, age in years and sex. HLA class I and class II types, where available, came from metadata supplied by the sample provider rather than from assay-based typing.

Participants in the prospective study were aged roughly 18 to 89 years, lived in some 24 United States geographic areas, and enrolled through a virtual design. In the prospective study, cohorts were assigned on the basis of participant-reported clinical history obtained from a screening survey and a study questionnaire. A participant counted as exposed if, within 2 weeks of entering the study, that participant had been in contact with someone who had a PCR-confirmed or clinician-diagnosed COVID-19 case. Mobile phlebotomists in the prospective study collected whole blood, serum and a nasopharyngeal or oropharyngeal swab from every participant. Over a roughly 2-month period, participants in the prospective study had the option of providing additional blood draws and questionnaires. Blood samples from the prospective study were shipped frozen or at room temperature prior to DNA extraction. TCRbeta CDR3 regions were amplified from genomic DNA using the immunoSEQ Assay, a bias-controlled multiplex PCR. On the study's bioinformatics: Within the assay, amplification of reference gene primers was used to estimate how many nucleated cells each sample contained. Sequence reads were collapsed and filtered to measure the absolute abundance of every unique TCRbeta CDR3 rearrangement. Productive Simpson clonality was computed per sample as the square root of Simpson's diversity index over productive rearrangements. This is the immuneACCESS table as TCRdb keeps it, with only in-frame sequences that have V and J called. A part of the clones is gone; compared with another copy, unresolved V genes explain less than half, and the rest is unexplained. V and J calls and clone size are as listed in that table; D and trimming were resolved from the DNA. Within this sample are over 200,000 clones, with 80% to 90% of them counted one time only. Roughly 3.7% of the sample belongs to the ten largest clones.

Looking up the germline V gene yields CDR1 MGHRA and CDR2 YSYEKL. Here V drops 0 bases and J drops 13 bases, and the junction holds 2 bases not matched to any gene. The CDR3 runs 12 amino acids, cysteine and phenylalanine included. Only CDR3 DNA is held: 36 bases, read in frame from base 1. As for this clone: Its antigen is unknown. Within one base of it there is no much larger clone, and no base qualities were kept.

Broad study findings and their caveats: How much clinical and demographic metadata was included differed by source and by participant, and the metadata was provided uncurated.

The sequencing sample was made of PBMCs or T cells enriched from blood (not recorded which). The TCR was taken from a woman in her 30s who had been exposed to COVID-19. This chain is built from TRBV4-1 and TRBJ1-3, with TRBD1 matching 8 junction bases. The CDR3 corresponds to CASSQEGQEIYF. The DNA sequence is given as TGCGCCAGCAGCCAAGAGGGACAGGAGATATATTTT.